Listed below are T cell receptor beta chains from one sample, sequenced in a study of blood T cell repertoires in acute mononucleosis. The data were produced by immunoSEQ multiplex PCR, yet TCRdb's version contains in-frame clones alone and is incomplete. The sample records about 7,200 clones, less than 30% being singletons. The sequenced sample was EBV YVL epitope tetramer+ CD8+ T cells sorted from PBMCs, obtained during acute infectious mononucleosis. These receptors originate from a woman aged 18-29 years with infectious mononucleosis caused by EBV. The CDR3 runs from the conserved cysteine through the conserved F or W. The D gene is left open where the match is weak. Only some rows state a clone size, as once, few, many or a class for expanded clones.

size: .; D: .; V: TRBV21-1; J: TRBJ2-7; length: 15; DNA: TGTGCCAGCAGCCTCGCCGGGCCAAGCTCCTACGAGCAGTACTTC; CDR3: CASSLAGPSSYEQYF
size: few; D: .; V: TRBV23-1; J: TRBJ2-7; length: 13; DNA: TGCGCCCAGTCACCCTTCCTCGGCTACGAGCAGTACTTC; CDR3: CAQSPFLGYEQYF
size: few; D: .; V: TRBV29-1; J: TRBJ2-1; length: 13; DNA: TGCAGCGTTGGGCAGGCCCGATACAATGAGCAGTTCTTC; CDR3: CSVGQARYNEQFF
size: .; D: .; V: TRBV29-1; J: TRBJ2-1; length: 12; DNA: TGCAGCGTTGCAGGCGAAGACAATGAGCAGTTCTTC; CDR3: CSVAGEDNEQFF
size: many; D: .; V: TRBV10-3; J: TRBJ1-1; length: 14; DNA: TGTGCCAGCAGTTCATCGGAGCCGAACACTGAAGCTTTCTTT; CDR3: CASSSSEPNTEAFF
size: .; D: .; V: TRBV25-1; J: TRBJ2-3; length: 12; DNA: TGTGCCAGCAGTTTATACAGTGATACGCAGTATTTT; CDR3: CASSLYSDTQYF
size: .; D: .; V: TRBV6-5; J: TRBJ2-5; length: 15; DNA: TGTGCCAGCAGCTTGGCCGGAGGGGGCACGGAGACCCAGTACTTC; CDR3: CASSLAGGGTETQYF
size: few; D: TRBD2; V: TRBV9; J: TRBJ2-7; length: 15; DNA: TGTGCCAGCAGCCCCGACCCGGGACTAGCGGGGGGGAAGTACTTC; CDR3: CASSPDPGLAGGKYF
size: few; D: .; V: TRBV25-1; J: TRBJ2-5; length: 17; DNA: TGTGCCAGCAGTAGTACTTACCCCGGGAGTGTTGGAGAGACCCAGTACTTC; CDR3: CASSSTYPGSVGETQYF
size: .; D: TRBD2; V: TRBV6-5; J: TRBJ2-1; length: 14; DNA: TGTGCCAGCAGACCCCTCCTCGGGGGGGCCATGGAGTTCTTC; CDR3: CASRPLLGGAMEFF
size: .; D: TRBD2; V: TRBV11-2; J: TRBJ2-5; length: 15; DNA: TGTGCCAGCATGAGGGAGTTGGCGGGAGAGGAGACCCAGTACTTC; CDR3: CASMRELAGEETQYF
size: .; D: .; V: TRBV4-2; J: TRBJ2-7; length: 16; DNA: TGTGCCAGCAGCCAAGTTGAACAGGGCTACTCCTACGAGCAGTACTTC; CDR3: CASSQVEQGYSYEQYF
size: few; D: .; V: TRBV19; J: TRBJ2-5; length: 13; DNA: TGTGCCAGTAGATTGGCGGGGCAAGAGACCCAGTACTTC; CDR3: CASRLAGQETQYF
size: medium-sized; D: TRBD2; V: TRBV6-5; J: TRBJ2-7; length: 14; DNA: TGTGCCAGCAGGCCTGTGGGGGGGGACTACGAGCAGTACTTC; CDR3: CASRPVGGDYEQYF
size: few; D: TRBD2; V: TRBV27; J: TRBJ2-7; length: 15; DNA: TGTGCCAGCAGTTGGACTAGCGGGAGGGCTTCCGAGCAGTACTTC; CDR3: CASSWTSGRASEQYF
size: .; D: .; V: TRBV7-3; J: TRBJ2-7; length: 13; DNA: TGTGCCAGCAGCACTTACAGAGAACTCGAGCAGTACTTC; CDR3: CASSTYRELEQYF
size: many; D: .; V: TRBV10-3; J: TRBJ2-1; length: 15; DNA: TGTGCCAGCAGTGATTACCTAACTCCCTACAATGAGCAGTTCTTC; CDR3: CASSDYLTPYNEQFF
size: medium-sized; D: .; V: TRBV11-2; J: TRBJ2-1; length: 13; DNA: TGTGCCAGCAGCTTAGACGGGGACAATGAGCAGTTCTTC; CDR3: CASSLDGDNEQFF
size: .; D: TRBD2; V: TRBV13; J: TRBJ2-3; length: 16; DNA: TGTGCCAGCACCGACCTAGCGGGGGGCCTCACAGATACGCAGTATTTT; CDR3: CASTDLAGGLTDTQYF
size: few; D: TRBD2; V: TRBV2; J: TRBJ2-7; length: 15; DNA: TGTGCCAGCAGCACATATAGCGGGAGGGCCACCGAGCAGTACTTC; CDR3: CASSTYSGRATEQYF
size: .; D: .; V: TRBV11-2; J: TRBJ1-2; length: 14; DNA: TGTGCTAGCAGCTTAGTCGCAAGGGACTATGGCTACACCTTC; CDR3: CASSLVARDYGYTF
size: few; D: TRBD2; V: TRBV11-2; J: TRBJ2-7; length: 15; DNA: TGTGCCAGCAAGCGGGGACTAGCGGGAAATTACGAGCAGTACTTC; CDR3: CASKRGLAGNYEQYF
size: .; D: TRBD2; V: TRBV6-1; J: TRBJ2-7; length: 15; DNA: TGTGCCAGCAGCCCCGGGATAGCGGGGGGCTACGAGCAGTACTTC; CDR3: CASSPGIAGGYEQYF
size: few; D: .; V: TRBV4-2; J: TRBJ2-7; length: 12; DNA: TGTGCCAGCAGCCCGGTCAACTACGAGCAGTACTTC; CDR3: CASSPVNYEQYF
size: .; D: .; V: TRBV13; J: TRBJ2-7; length: 14; DNA: TGTGCCAGCAGTTTAAGAGGGGGTGGGTACGAGCAGTACTTC; CDR3: CASSLRGGGYEQYF
size: once; D: .; V: TRBV7-6; J: TRBJ2-7; length: 13; DNA: TGTGCCAGCAGCGCGGGACAGACTTACGAGCAGTACTTC; CDR3: CASSAGQTYEQYF
size: few; D: .; V: TRBV7-6; J: TRBJ2-1; length: 15; DNA: TGTGCCAGCAGCTTCACGCGGGCAGGCGACAATGAGCAGTTCTTC; CDR3: CASSFTRAGDNEQFF
size: few; D: .; V: TRBV7-6; J: TRBJ2-1; length: 15; DNA: TGTGCCAGCAGCTTAGATCCGACCGGTTACAATGAGCAGTTCTTC; CDR3: CASSLDPTGYNEQFF
size: .; D: .; V: TRBV11-2; J: TRBJ2-3; length: 11; DNA: TGTGCCAGCAGTGTGATCGATACGCAGTATTTT; CDR3: CASSVIDTQYF
size: many; D: TRBD1; V: TRBV6-6; J: TRBJ2-1; length: 15; DNA: TGTGCCAGCAGTTACCGGGCAGGGGGCAGCGATGAGCAGTTCTTC; CDR3: CASSYRAGGSDEQFF
size: many; D: TRBD1; V: TRBV11-3; J: TRBJ1-4; length: 15; DNA: TGTGCCAGCAGCCCCGGACAGGTCTGGGGTGAAAAACTGTTTTTT; CDR3: CASSPGQVWGEKLFF
size: many; D: TRBD2; V: TRBV27; J: TRBJ2-5; length: 16; DNA: TGTGCCAGCAGTGACTCACCACTAGCGGGGCAAGAGACCCAGTACTTC; CDR3: CASSDSPLAGQETQYF
size: few; D: .; V: TRBV27; J: TRBJ2-7; length: 15; DNA: TGTGCCAGCAGGAAAGGAGAAGTGGGTAGTTTCGAGCAGTACTTC; CDR3: CASRKGEVGSFEQYF
size: few; D: .; V: TRBV6-1; J: TRBJ2-7; length: 14; DNA: TGTGCCAGCAGTTCCCGGACAGCTACCTACGAGCAGTACTTC; CDR3: CASSSRTATYEQYF
size: .; D: .; V: TRBV29-1; J: TRBJ2-1; length: 13; DNA: TGCAGCGCTGTGGCAGGCGCAAACAGTGAGCAGTTCTTC; CDR3: CSAVAGANSEQFF
size: .; D: TRBD2; V: TRBV6-5; J: TRBJ2-5; length: 15; DNA: TGCGCCAGCAGCCTACTAGCGGGGGAACAAGAGACCCAGTACTTC; CDR3: CASSLLAGEQETQYF
size: many; D: .; V: TRBV10-3; J: TRBJ2-5; length: 11; DNA: TGTGCCAGCAGTGACTTCGAGACCCAGTACTTC; CDR3: CASSDFETQYF
size: .; D: TRBD1; V: TRBV7-6; J: TRBJ2-7; length: 18; DNA: TGTGCCAGCAGCTTGGCGCGGACAGGGGGCGAAGTTGGGTACGAGCAGTACTTC; CDR3: CASSLARTGGEVGYEQYF
size: .; D: TRBD2; V: TRBV27; J: TRBJ2-1; length: 17; DNA: TGTGCCAGCAGTGATTGGACTAGCGGGAGGGCCAGTGATGAGCAGTTCTTC; CDR3: CASSDWTSGRASDEQFF
size: .; D: .; V: TRBV6-1; J: TRBJ2-1; length: 10; DNA: TGTGCCAGCGGGGGCAATGAGCAGTTCTTC; CDR3: CASGGNEQFF
size: .; D: .; V: TRBV7-2; J: TRBJ2-1; length: 12; DNA: TGTGCCAGCAGTGAACAAGCGAATGAGCAGTTCTTC; CDR3: CASSEQANEQFF
size: few; D: TRBD1; V: TRBV11-1; J: TRBJ2-7; length: 16; DNA: TGTGCCAGCAGCCCCCCGGGACAGGGGATCTCCTACGAGCAGTACTTC; CDR3: CASSPPGQGISYEQYF
size: .; D: TRBD2; V: TRBV7-2; J: TRBJ2-1; length: 15; DNA: TGTGCCAGCAGACCCCTCCTCGGGGGGGCCATGGAGCAGTTCTTC; CDR3: CASRPLLGGAMEQFF
size: many; D: .; V: TRBV6-5; J: TRBJ2-5; length: 15; DNA: TGTGCCAGCAGTTCGGACGTCTCTTTTTTCGGGACCCAGTACTTC; CDR3: CASSSDVSFFGTQYF
size: .; D: .; V: TRBV6-5; J: TRBJ2-5; length: 15; DNA: TGTGCCATCAGGCAGTTTACAGGTAGTGGAGAGACCCAGTACTTC; CDR3: CAIRQFTGSGETQYF
size: .; D: TRBD2; V: TRBV7-6; J: TRBJ2-3; length: 15; DNA: TGTGCCAGCAGCTTAACTAGCGGGAGTGGCGATACGCAGTATTTT; CDR3: CASSLTSGSGDTQYF
size: few; D: TRBD1; V: TRBV10-3; J: TRBJ2-5; length: 15; DNA: TGTGCCAGCAGTTTCTTGACAGGGTCGGCGGAGACCCAGTACTTC; CDR3: CASSFLTGSAETQYF
size: .; D: .; V: TRBV19; J: TRBJ2-1; length: 14; DNA: TGTGCCTGGGCGGACAACGACGGGTACAATGAGCAGTTCTTC; CDR3: CAWADNDGYNEQFF
size: few; D: TRBD2; V: TRBV25-1; J: TRBJ2-5; length: 15; DNA: TGTGCCAGCAGCCGACTAGCGGGACGTCGAGAGACCCAGTACTTC; CDR3: CASSRLAGRRETQYF
size: few; D: TRBD1; V: TRBV6-4; J: TRBJ1-2; length: 13; DNA: TGTGCCAGCAGTGACCAGGGGGAGGGTGGCTACACCTTC; CDR3: CASSDQGEGGYTF
size: many; D: .; V: TRBV7-2; J: TRBJ2-7; length: 11; DNA: TGTGCCAGCGGCTCCAGCCACGAGCAGTACTTC; CDR3: CASGSSHEQYF
size: .; D: .; V: TRBV5-4; J: TRBJ1-1; length: 15; DNA: TGTGCCAGCAGCCCGACTAGGGCCGGGGACACTGAAGCTTTCTTT; CDR3: CASSPTRAGDTEAFF
size: few; D: .; V: TRBV6-5; J: TRBJ2-2; length: 12; DNA: TGTGCCAGCAGTCCCCTTACCGGGGAGCTGTTTTTT; CDR3: CASSPLTGELFF
size: .; D: .; V: TRBV13; J: TRBJ2-1; length: 17; DNA: TGTGCCAGCAGCTCCTCCAACTCCTGGTTAGGTATTAGTGAGCAGTTCTTC; CDR3: CASSSSNSWLGISEQFF